This TCR beta chain was found in a study of human T cells and chemical hapten exposure. Study-wide background: After 6 days, upper back 0.01% DPC patch tests were scored. Broader study findings: Each of the donors had alopecia, so their immune responses may not resemble those of healthy people. Expanded TCRs formed significantly more large CDR3 similarity clusters than controls.

In this sample, this clonotype turned up a few times. The antigen remains undetermined. Time point reported: patch test 1, 2 weeks after DPC sensitization. Indicated treatment: therapeutic diphenylcyclopropenone sensitization with weekly scalp DPC. The study used a library that attached unique molecular identifiers to individual cDNA molecules. TCRdb re-analysed the RACE reads in MiXCR, keeping a single row per CDR3 protein. This sample carries about 120,000 distinct CDR3 sequences, about 12% of them seen once, and the ten largest clones take over 1.1%. The CDR3 covers 22 residues. Trimming stripped 4 bases from V and 3 bases from J, with 37 bases between. The V gene's germline CDR1 is LGHNA and CDR2 YNFKEQ.

The chain recombines TRBV4-2 with TRBJ2-7; D perhaps matches TRBD2 (5 bases). The TCR comes from a woman aged 45-59 years with alopecia areata. Some clones in this sample may be carry-over from other donors' samples. Sequencing used whole blood, obtained in connection with sensitization to the hapten diphenylcyclopropenone (DPC). The DNA of the CDR3 is TGTGCCAGCAGCCGCAGGAGATACGATGCCGGGGAGATTTTCCGTGTGAGCTACGAGCAGTACTTC. Translation gives CASSRRRYDAGEIFRVSYEQYF.